This T cell receptor (beta chain) was sequenced for a study of T cell responses to AZD1222 COVID-19 vaccine. TCRdb's copy holds only in-frame clones and misses some; the assay was immunoSEQ multiplex PCR. This sample yields tens of thousands of clones, of which about 74% are seen a single time; about 14% belongs to the top ten. This CDR3 is built from 13 residues. CDR1 and CDR2 (germline): LNHDA, SQIVND (reference sequence). V shed 10 bases and J shed 6 bases, with 19 bases lying between them. The chain has TRBV19 and TRBJ2-7; maybe TRBD2 (5 bases). The sample consisted of peripheral blood, taken on day 0 of AZD1222 vaccination. The receptor comes from an adult in good health. This chain's CDR3 is CATATGVRGEQYF. The CDR3, as DNA: TGTGCCACCGCTACGGGCGTTCGGGGCGAGCAGTACTTC. Full variable domain (remainder filled in from reference TRBV19 and TRBJ2-7): DGGITQSPKYLFRKEGQNVTLSCEQNLNHDAMYWYRQDPGQGLRLIYYSQIVNDFQKGDIAEGYSVSREKKESFPLTVTSAQKNPTAFYLCATATGVRGEQYFGPGTRLTVT.